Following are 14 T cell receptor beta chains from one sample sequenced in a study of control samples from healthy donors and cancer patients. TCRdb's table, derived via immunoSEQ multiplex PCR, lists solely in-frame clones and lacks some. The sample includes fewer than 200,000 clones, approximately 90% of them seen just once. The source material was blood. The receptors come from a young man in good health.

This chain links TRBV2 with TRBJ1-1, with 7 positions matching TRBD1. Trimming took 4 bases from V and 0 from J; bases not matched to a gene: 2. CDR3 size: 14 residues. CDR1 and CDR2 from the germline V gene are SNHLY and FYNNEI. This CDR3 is CASSVTGMNTEAFF. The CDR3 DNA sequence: TGTGCCAGCAGTGTGACAGGGATGAACACTGAAGCTTTCTTT.

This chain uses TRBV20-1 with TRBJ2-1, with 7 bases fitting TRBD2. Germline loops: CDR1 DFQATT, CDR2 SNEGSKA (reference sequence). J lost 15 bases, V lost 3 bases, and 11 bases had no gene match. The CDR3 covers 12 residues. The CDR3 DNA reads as TGCAGTGCTAGTTTCTCGGGAGGCCCGGGGTTCTTC. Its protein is CSASFSGGPGFF.

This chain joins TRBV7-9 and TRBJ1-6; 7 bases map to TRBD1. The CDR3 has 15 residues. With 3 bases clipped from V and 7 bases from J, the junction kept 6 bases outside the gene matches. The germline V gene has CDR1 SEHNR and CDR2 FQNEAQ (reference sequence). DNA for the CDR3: TGTGCCAGCAGCTTGAGACAGGGCAGCAATTCACCCCTCCACTTT. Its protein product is CASSLRQGSNSPLHF.

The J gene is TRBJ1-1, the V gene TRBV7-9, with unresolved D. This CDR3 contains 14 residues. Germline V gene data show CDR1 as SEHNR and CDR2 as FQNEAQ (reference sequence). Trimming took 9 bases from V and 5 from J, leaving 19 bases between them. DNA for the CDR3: TGTGCCAGTACAAAACTGGGAGAGAGAACTGAAGCTTTCTTT. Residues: CASTKLGERTEAFF.

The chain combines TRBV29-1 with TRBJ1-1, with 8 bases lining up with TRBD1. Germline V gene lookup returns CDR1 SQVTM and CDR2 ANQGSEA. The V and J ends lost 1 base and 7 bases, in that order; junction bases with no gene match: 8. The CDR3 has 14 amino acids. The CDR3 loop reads CSVEVGQGAGEAFF. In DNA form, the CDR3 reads TGCAGCGTTGAAGTGGGGCAGGGGGCTGGTGAAGCTTTCTTT.

CDR3 bases: TGTGCCAGCAGCAGAAGGACGCGTCTTGGGGAAAAACTGTTTTTT. Its protein product is CASSRRTRLGEKLFF. V usage is TRBV5-4 and J usage is TRBJ1-4; no definite D call. Germline assignment: CDR1 SGHNT and CDR2 YYREEE (reference sequence). The length of the CDR3 is 15 residues. The V end lost 4 bases, the J end lost 8 bases, and 18 bases lay between the germline ends.

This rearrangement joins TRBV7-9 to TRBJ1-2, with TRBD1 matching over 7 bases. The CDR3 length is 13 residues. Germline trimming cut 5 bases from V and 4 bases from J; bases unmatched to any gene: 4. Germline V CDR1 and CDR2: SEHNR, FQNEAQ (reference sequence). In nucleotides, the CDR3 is TGTGCCAGCAGCAGACAGGGAACCTATGGCTACACCTTC. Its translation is CASSRQGTYGYTF.

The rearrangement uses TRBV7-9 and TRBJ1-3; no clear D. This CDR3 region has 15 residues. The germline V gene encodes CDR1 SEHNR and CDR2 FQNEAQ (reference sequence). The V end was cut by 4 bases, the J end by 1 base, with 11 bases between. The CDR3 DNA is TGTGCCAGCAGCTCACCCTCGGGGTCTGGAAACACCATATATTTT. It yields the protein CASSSPSGSGNTIYF.

The CDR3 sequence: CASSHRTGFYEQYF. In DNA, the CDR3 is TGTGCCAGCAGTCACCGGACAGGGTTCTACGAGCAGTACTTC. The chain uses TRBV28 and TRBJ2-7; 8 bases fit TRBD1. Germline lookup yields CDR1 MDHEN and CDR2 SYDVKM. V lost 5 bases and J lost 3; bases outside the gene matches: 6. CDR3 length equals 14 residues.

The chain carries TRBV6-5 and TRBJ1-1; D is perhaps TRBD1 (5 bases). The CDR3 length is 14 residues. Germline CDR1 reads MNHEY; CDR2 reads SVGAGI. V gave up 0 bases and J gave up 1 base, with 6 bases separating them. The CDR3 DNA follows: TGTGCCAGCAGTTACTCGGGGGGGAACACTGAAGCTTTCTTT. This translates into CASSYSGGNTEAFF.

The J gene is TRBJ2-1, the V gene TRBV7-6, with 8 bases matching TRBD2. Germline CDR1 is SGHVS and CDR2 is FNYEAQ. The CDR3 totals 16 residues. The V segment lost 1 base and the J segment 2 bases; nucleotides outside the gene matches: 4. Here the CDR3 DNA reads TGTGCCAGCAGCTTAGGCGGAGCGGGAGCCTACAATGAGCAGTTCTTC. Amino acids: CASSLGGAGAYNEQFF.

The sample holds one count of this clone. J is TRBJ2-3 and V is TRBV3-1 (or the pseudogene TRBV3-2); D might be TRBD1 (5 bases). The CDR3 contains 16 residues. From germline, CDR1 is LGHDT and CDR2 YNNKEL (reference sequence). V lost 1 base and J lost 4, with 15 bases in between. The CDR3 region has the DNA TGTGCCAGCAGCCAAGGTCTGAACAGGCAAGCAGATACGCAGTATTTT. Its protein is CASSQGLNRQADTQYF.

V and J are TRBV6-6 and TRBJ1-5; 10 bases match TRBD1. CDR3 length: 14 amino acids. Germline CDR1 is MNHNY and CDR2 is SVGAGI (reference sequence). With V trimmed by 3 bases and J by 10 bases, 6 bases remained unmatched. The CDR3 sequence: CASSYRQGAEPQHF. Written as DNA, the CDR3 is TGTGCCAGCAGTTATCGACAGGGGGCGGAACCCCAGCATTTT.

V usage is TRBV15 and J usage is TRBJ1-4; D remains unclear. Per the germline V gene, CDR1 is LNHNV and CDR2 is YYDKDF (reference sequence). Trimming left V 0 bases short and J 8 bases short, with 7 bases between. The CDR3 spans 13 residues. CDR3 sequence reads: CATSRDHREKLFF. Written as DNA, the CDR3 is TGTGCCACCAGCAGAGATCATCGGGAAAAACTGTTTTTT. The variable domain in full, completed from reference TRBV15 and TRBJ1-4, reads DAMVIQNPRYQVTQFGKPVTLSCSQTLNHNVMYWYQQKSSQAPKLLFHYYDKDFNNEADTPDNFQSRRPNTSFCFLDIRSPGLGDTAMYLCATSRDHREKLFFGSGTQLSVL.